The entry below gives a single T cell receptor beta chain sequence along with its context. Its antigen is currently unknown. This sample stems from a study of shared clonotypes between healthy human individuals. The table came from immunoSEQ multiplex PCR; TCRdb's copy has only in-frame clones and leaves some out. The sample has 2,500,000 or so clones; 85% to 95% are singletons. Negatively enriched CD4+ T cells were divided by CD45RA into naive and memory. Findings and limits, study-wide: Relative to clonotypes present in all four donors, those not shared had lower generation probabilities. Shared clonotypes: approximately 5.3% naive CD4, roughly 3.5% naive CD8, about 2.4% memory CD4, around 0.4% memory CD8.

From germline, CDR1 is SGHTA and CDR2 FQGNSA. With 2 bases removed from V and 7 bases from J, the gap between germline ends came to 9 bases. This CDR3 is built from 12 residues. The chain carries TRBV7-2 and TRBJ2-7, with D tentatively TRBD1 or TRBD2 (5 bases each). The receptor was isolated from a man between 18 and 35 years old in good health. Some clones in this sample may be carry-over from other donors' samples. Input material: naive CD4+ T cells from PBMCs. Described subset: CD45RA+ positively selected. CDR3 in amino acids: CASSLWGREQYF. CDR3 nucleotide sequence: TGTGCCAGCAGCTTATGGGGACGGGAGCAGTACTTC.